The TCR beta chain under discussion was sequenced for a study of post-analysis software for immune sequencing data. Study-wide results and caveats: In patients, about five TRBV segments were more frequent than in controls, with TRBV5-6, TRBV5-1 and TRBV20-1 among them.

In its sample, this clonotype was seen a few times. The antigen remains undetermined. Sequencing libraries made from TCR beta cDNA carried unique molecular identifiers. TCRdb re-analysed the PCR reads in MiXCR, keeping a single row per CDR3 protein. The data show approximately 660,000 distinct CDR3 sequences, over 45% seen once. The CDR3 length is 16 residues. V was clipped by 4 bases and J by 3 bases, with 21 bases between them. Germline-derived CDR1 and CDR2 are SQVTM and ANQGSEA. The receptor was derived from a girl aged 2 to 10 with multiple sclerosis. This chain links TRBV29-1 with TRBJ1-2; D is possibly TRBD1 (6 bases). The sequencing input was blood. The CDR3 protein is CSVGRRLGGPDYGYTF. In nucleotides, the CDR3 is TGCAGCGTTGGGCGACGGCTTGGGGGGCCGGACTATGGCTACACCTTC.